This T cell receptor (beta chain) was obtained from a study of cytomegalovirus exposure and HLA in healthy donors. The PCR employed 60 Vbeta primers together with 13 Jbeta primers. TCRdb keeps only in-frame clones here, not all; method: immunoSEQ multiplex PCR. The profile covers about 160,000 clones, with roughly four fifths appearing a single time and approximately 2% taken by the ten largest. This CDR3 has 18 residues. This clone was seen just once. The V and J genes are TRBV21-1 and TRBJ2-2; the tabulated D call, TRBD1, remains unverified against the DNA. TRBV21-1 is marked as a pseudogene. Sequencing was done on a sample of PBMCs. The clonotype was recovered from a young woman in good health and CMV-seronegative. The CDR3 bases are TGTGCCAGCAGCAAAGGACCCGGGGGACAGGGGGGCCCCGGGGAGCTGTTTTTT. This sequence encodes CASSKGPGGQGGPGELFF.